This T cell receptor (beta chain) was sequenced in a study of Ad26.COV2.S vaccination and SARS-CoV-2 variants. General study findings and limits: Reported post-vaccination CD8+ and CD4+ T cell responses to spike showed substantial breadth. In TCR breadth and depth analyses, total T cell responses may have been underestimated.

Noted treatment: some 19 received Ad26.COV2.S at low or high dose, single or two shots; 5 received placebo; per-sample allocation not given. Sampling occurred on day 63 after the first vaccine or placebo injection. Within Boston, the person who donated was an adult of 18-55 years. The shot given was an Ad26 vector that makes Wuhan-strain SARS-CoV-2 spike. Worth noting for this clone: Its antigen remains unidentified.

The ends were cut back, 6 bases at V and 0 bases at J, with 8 bases in the middle. The length of the CDR3 is 13 residues. Sequenced by immunoSEQ multiplex PCR; TCRdb stores in-frame clones only, minus some. This table has roughly 680,000 clones, 89% appearing once. This sequence originates from a person aged 18-65 years who received the Ad26.COV2.S COVID-19 vaccine or a placebo. The chain joins TRBV12-3 or TRBV12-4 to TRBJ2-5; D gene unclear. The sample in question was peripheral blood, obtained in a trial of Ad26.COV2.S vaccine versus placebo. This CDR3 is CASSQGYQETQYF. The CDR3 DNA sequence: TGTGCCAGCAGCCAAGGGTACCAAGAGACCCAGTACTTC.